Following are 10 T cell receptor beta chains from one sample sequenced in a study of T and B cells in COVID-19 patients. TRB rearrangements were amplified by multiplex PCR with BIOMED2 TRB-A/B primers. TCRdb re-called the multiplex PCR reads through MiXCR, storing one row per CDR3 protein. The table lists about 4,100 distinct CDR3 sequences, roughly a quarter of them singletons, with about 45% in the top ten. Each TRB amplification used about 250-550 ng of genomic DNA from blood. Sequenced: blood. Source of these receptors: a human donor with active COVID-19. The donor label of this sample is uncertain.

In its sample, this clonotype ranks as medium-sized. J is TRBJ2-7 and V is TRBV19; 7 nucleotides match TRBD1. The CDR3 spans 16 residues. V gave up 6 bases and J gave up 1 base; unmatched junction bases: 12. In germline, CDR1 is LNHDA, CDR2 SQIVND (reference sequence). In nucleotides, the CDR3 is TGTGCCAGTAGGCCCCAGATGGGCAGGGGGTCCTACGAGCAGTACTTC. Its protein product is CASRPQMGRGSYEQYF.

This clonotype was seen only once. V and J are TRBV4-2 and TRBJ2-1; TRBD2 aligns across 8 bases. Germline V gene sequence: CDR1 LGHNA, CDR2 YNFKEQ. The CDR3 consists of 17 residues. After removal of 0 bases from V and 8 bases from J, the junction contained 12 bases not matched to a gene. The CDR3 bases are TGTGCCAGCAGCCAAGAGTTCGGCGGGGGGTTTGGGTATGAGCAGTTCTTC. The encoded protein is CASSQEFGGGFGYEQFF.

The rearrangement joins TRBV14 to TRBJ1-1, with a possible D match to TRBD1 (6 bases). The CDR3 consists of 14 residues. The V and J ends lost 4 bases and 3 bases respectively, with 12 bases between them. Germline V gene sequence: CDR1 SGHDN, CDR2 FVKESK. The CDR3 reads CASSPQQGYTEAFF. CDR3 bases: TGTGCCAGCAGCCCACAACAGGGTTACACTGAAGCTTTCTTT. The whole variable domain, filled in from reference TRBV14 and TRBJ1-1, reads EAGVTQFPSHSVIEKGQTVTLRCDPISGHDNLYWYRRVMGKEIKFLLHFVKESKQDESGMPNNRFLAERTGGTYSTLKVQPAELEDSGVYFCASSPQQGYTEAFFGQGTRLTVV.

This clonotype was recorded a few times. This chain links TRBV6-5 with TRBJ2-7, with TRBD2 as a possible D gene (5 bases). CDR3 size: 14 residues. Germline V gene data show CDR1 as MNHEY and CDR2 as SVGAGI. V was trimmed by 5 bases and J by 0 bases, leaving 11 bases between them. CDR3 loop: CASSLMRDSYEQYF. CDR3 nucleotide sequence: TGTGCCAGCAGTCTTATGAGGGACTCCTACGAGCAGTACTTC.

V gene TRBV5-8 combines with J gene TRBJ2-5; no clear D. V dropped 2 bases and J dropped 3 bases, with 17 bases sitting between them. This CDR3 has 16 amino acids. Germline V gene data show CDR1 as SGHTS and CDR2 as YDEGEE. The CDR3 protein is CASSLGKGSIKETQYF. The CDR3 nucleotides are TGTGCCAGCAGCTTAGGAAAAGGGTCTATCAAAGAGACCCAGTACTTC.

The genes are TRBV2 and TRBJ1-1; D perhaps matches TRBD1 (6 bases). The CDR3 is made up of 16 amino acids. In germline, CDR1 is SNHLY, CDR2 FYNNEI. Between the trimmed V and J ends, which lost 2 bases and 1 base, there was a span of 14 bases. Here the CDR3 reads CASSEIRGPQNTEAFF. CDR3 DNA: TGTGCCAGCAGTGAAATCAGGGGCCCCCAGAACACTGAAGCTTTCTTT. Full variable domain (rest looked up from reference TRBV2 and TRBJ1-1): EPEVTQTPSHQVTQMGQEVILRCVPISNHLYFYWYRQILGQKVEFLVSFYNNEISEKSEIFDDQFSVERPDGSNFTLKIRSTKLEDSAMYFCASSEIRGPQNTEAFFGQGTRLTVV.

This clonotype was seen a few times. V gene TRBV7-9 combines with J gene TRBJ1-4; perhaps TRBD1 as D (5 bases). The germline V gene has CDR1 SEHNR and CDR2 FQNEAQ (reference sequence). The CDR3 loop spans 15 amino acids. With 4 bases removed from V and 4 bases from J, the gap between germline ends came to 13 bases. CDR3 coding DNA: TGTGCCAGCAGCTATCCAGGCGGGGGTAATGAAAAACTGTTTTTT. Protein sequence: CASSYPGGGNEKLFF.

CDR3 protein: CASSLGHTNTGELFF. CDR3 bases: TGCGCCAGCAGCTTGGGACATACGAACACCGGGGAGCTGTTTTTT. This chain connects TRBV5-1 to TRBJ2-2; D is uncertain. The germline gives CDR1 SGHRS, CDR2 YFSETQ. V lost 0 bases and J 0 bases, leaving 6 bases between the germline ends. The CDR3 is 15 amino acids.

The V and J genes are TRBV6-2 or TRBV6-3 and TRBJ1-1; D uncertain. Trimming took 2 bases from V and 0 from J, leaving 13 bases between them. CDR3 length: 16 residues. Germline V lookup: CDR1 MNHEY, CDR2 SVGEGT. As DNA, the CDR3 is TGTGCCAGCAGTTACCGGACGGCTCGGGTGAACACTGAAGCTTTCTTT. Protein sequence: CASSYRTARVNTEAFF.

By frequency in the sample, this clonotype is medium-sized. The chain recombines TRBV15 with TRBJ2-2, with a tentative D call TRBD2 (7 bases). V dropped 5 bases and J dropped 4 bases, with 14 bases sitting between them. Germline V gives CDR1 LNHNV, CDR2 YYDKDF (reference sequence). CDR3 length: 15 amino acids. CDR3 residues: CATSFTGGSTGELFF. The DNA of the CDR3 is TGTGCCACCAGCTTCACGGGGGGCAGCACCGGGGAGCTGTTTTTT.